Following are 3 T cell receptor beta chains from one sample sequenced in a study of T-cell memory formation after mild COVID-19 (dated by TCRdb to about 2021). The receptor library was made with 5' RACE. The reads were generated on an Illumina NovaSeq 6000. TCRdb passed the public sequencing reads through fastp at Q25 and MiXCR, retaining productive beta sequences. Each entry is one CDR3 protein sequence, shown with its most common DNA and genes. In all, the sample holds roughly 240,000 distinct CDR3 sequences, and around 15% of those were seen once. The ten largest clones capture about a fifth of the sample. What was sequenced was PBMCs or a T cell subset sorted from them (not recorded which). These receptor sequences come from a man aged 18 to 30 who had mild COVID-19 (a few samples of this study predate the infection). The sample titles of this study are shuffled in the database, so cell type and time point are left out; the donor was told from shared clones.

This clonotype was seen a few times. The rearrangement uses TRBV6-5 and TRBJ2-5; no reliable D call. This CDR3 spans 11 amino acids. Per the germline V gene, CDR1 is MNHEY and CDR2 is SVGAGI. The V end was cut by 4 bases, the J end by 7 bases, with 7 bases between. The CDR3 region has the DNA TGTGCCAGCAGTTTCGGTGGGACCCAGTACTTC. As protein: CASSFGGTQYF.

This clonotype has a count of ten or more. V gene TRBV12-3 or TRBV12-4 combines with J gene TRBJ1-1; D unclear. CDR3 length: 15 residues. The V end lost 3 bases, the J end lost 5 bases, and 16 bases lay between the germline ends. The CDR3 sequence is CASSLIEVLGTEAFF. The CDR3 nucleotides are TGTGCCAGCAGTTTGATCGAGGTACTTGGGACTGAAGCTTTCTTT.

This clonotype was seen ten or more times. The chain carries TRBV12-3 or TRBV12-4 and TRBJ1-1; D is unclear. Between the trimmed V and J ends, which lost 3 bases and 1 base, there was a span of 9 bases. This CDR3 has 14 residues. The CDR3 region is CASSLWLGNTEAFF. In DNA, the CDR3 is TGTGCCAGCAGTTTGTGGTTGGGGAACACTGAAGCTTTCTTT.